Listed here are 32 T cell receptor beta chains from one sample, sequenced in a study of shared clonotypes between healthy human individuals. The table came from immunoSEQ multiplex PCR; TCRdb's copy has only in-frame clones and leaves some out. The table has under 350,000 clones, roughly 91% seen once. The sequenced sample was memory CD8+ T cells sorted from blood. The sample's subset: CD45RO+ cells pooled with CCR7-negative TemRA cells. The source of these receptors is a man between 18 and 29 years old in good health.

This clone showed up just once. V is TRBV7-9 and J is TRBJ2-7; TRBD1 is a possible D gene (6 bases). Per the germline V gene, CDR1 is SEHNR and CDR2 is FQNEAQ (reference sequence). The CDR3 runs 14 residues. V was cut by 2 bases and J by 5 bases, with 13 bases left in between. CDR3 sequence (DNA): TGTGCCAGCAGCTTAAGCCAGGGGATTGACGAGCAGTACTTC. It specifies CASSLSQGIDEQYF.

The rearrangement uses TRBV18 and TRBJ1-1, with no clear D. This CDR3 has 14 amino acids. CDR1 KGHSH and CDR2 LQKENI come from the germline V gene. V lost 2 bases and J 13 bases, leaving 20 bases between the germline ends. The CDR3 is CASSPFQARSGYFF. CDR3 sequence (DNA): TGTGCCAGCTCACCATTCCAGGCCAGGTCAGGCTATTTCTTT.

The V and J genes are TRBV7-6 and TRBJ2-7; tentative D call: TRBD1 (5 bases). Per germline, CDR1 SGHVS and CDR2 FNYEAQ. The V end lost 5 bases, the J end lost 0 bases, and 11 bases lay between the germline ends. The CDR3 covers 14 residues. The CDR3 protein is CASSVSQVSYEQYF. In DNA, the CDR3 is TGTGCCAGCAGCGTGTCACAGGTCTCCTACGAGCAGTACTTC.

The V call is TRBV19, the J call TRBJ2-7; TRBD2 might be the D (5 bases). This CDR3 is 14 amino acids long. Trimming removed 5 bases at V and 2 bases at J, with 13 bases between. The germline V gene has CDR1 LNHDA and CDR2 SQIVND (reference sequence). The CDR3 spells CASSPRDGTYEQYF. CDR3 DNA: TGTGCCAGTAGTCCCCGAGACGGGACCTACGAGCAGTACTTC.

This clone was found once. The chain is built from TRBV9 and TRBJ2-7; 7 bases align to TRBD1. The CDR3 runs to 14 residues. With V trimmed by 3 bases and J by 0 bases, 3 bases remained unmatched. Germline V gene sequence: CDR1 SGDLS, CDR2 YYNGEE. Here the CDR3 DNA reads TGTGCCAGCAGCGGGGGACAGCTCTCCTACGAGCAGTACTTC. This codes for CASSGGQLSYEQYF.

J is TRBJ2-1 and V is TRBV7-9; D is undetermined. With 3 bases removed from V and 8 bases from J, the gap between germline ends came to 2 bases. The CDR3 loop spans 10 amino acids. Germline loops: CDR1 SEHNR, CDR2 FQNEAQ (reference sequence). In nucleotides, the CDR3 is TGTGCCAGCAGCTTCGATGAGCAGTTCTTC. It yields the protein CASSFDEQFF.

This chain connects TRBV6-5 to TRBJ1-2; D not certain. This CDR3 comprises 13 residues. V lost 2 bases to trimming and J lost 3 bases, with 7 bases between them. Germline lookup yields CDR1 MNHEY and CDR2 SVGAGI. The DNA of the CDR3 is TGTGCCAGCAGTTACAGCGGAGACTATGGCTACACCTTC. This codes for CASSYSGDYGYTF.

This chain connects TRBV7-9 to TRBJ1-1; the D gene is possibly TRBD1 (6 bases). Germline V gives CDR1 SEHNR, CDR2 FQNEAQ (reference sequence). The V and J ends lost 0 bases and 1 base respectively, with 9 bases between them. The CDR3 covers 15 residues. Written as DNA, the CDR3 is TGTGCCAGCAGCTTAGCGACAGGTCGGAACACTGAAGCTTTCTTT. Protein: CASSLATGRNTEAFF.

This chain joins TRBV29-1 and TRBJ2-1; TRBD2 is a possible D gene (5 bases). Trimming took off 5 bases at V and 1 base at J, with 6 bases between the two ends. CDR3 length equals 12 residues. The germline gives CDR1 SQVTM, CDR2 ANQGSEA. CDR3 bases: TGCAGCGTTCCGGGGTCCTACAATGAGCAGTTCTTC. Protein: CSVPGSYNEQFF.

This clone appeared a few times. This rearrangement joins TRBV7-2 to TRBJ2-1; D ambiguous. The CDR3 length is 14 residues. Trimming took off 2 bases at V and 1 base at J, with 6 bases between the two ends. CDR1 is SGHTA and CDR2 is FQGNSA in the germline V gene. The CDR3 sequence: CASSLTRSYNEQFF. In nucleotides, the CDR3 is TGTGCCAGCAGCTTAACGAGGTCCTACAATGAGCAGTTCTTC.

The CDR3, as DNA: TGTGCCAGCAGTTTAGTGTCGGGACAGGAGACTTACGAGCAGTACTTC. This encodes CASSLVSGQETYEQYF. The chain combines TRBV27 with TRBJ2-7, with 8 bases that match TRBD1. CDR1 is MNHEY, CDR2 SMNVEV, per germline (reference sequence). Trimming took 2 bases from V and 4 from J; bases not matched to a gene: 10. The CDR3 spans 16 residues.

The chain joins TRBV7-8 to TRBJ2-7; 7 bases match TRBD2. Germline-derived CDR1 and CDR2 are SGHVS and FQNEAQ. J was trimmed by 7 bases and V by 5 bases; bases with no gene match: 11. The CDR3 is 14 amino acids. Here the CDR3 reads CASSQSSGAFEQYF. The CDR3 coding sequence is TGTGCCAGCAGCCAGTCTAGCGGAGCCTTTGAGCAGTACTTC.

J is TRBJ1-6 and V is TRBV27; 9 nucleotides match TRBD1. The CDR3 runs 16 residues. Looked up from germline, CDR1 is MNHEY and CDR2 is SMNVEV (reference sequence). The junction had 12 bases not matched to a gene; V was cut back by 5 bases and J by 10 bases. CDR3 nucleotide sequence: TGTGCCAGCAGTACAGGGGGCGTCTTCGAAGTATCACCCCTCCACTTT. Protein: CASSTGGVFEVSPLHF.

V usage is TRBV7-2 and J usage is TRBJ2-7; possible D gene TRBD1, 6 bases. The CDR3 spans 15 residues. V was pared by 5 bases and J by 2 bases, with 16 bases between. The germline gives CDR1 SGHTA, CDR2 FQGNSA. The CDR3 here is CASSPYGGATYEQYF. The CDR3 region has the DNA TGTGCCAGCAGCCCCTATGGGGGCGCCACCTACGAGCAGTACTTC.

The rearrangement joins TRBV7-9 to TRBJ1-5, with D hard to call. Trimming pared 7 bases from V and 3 bases from J, leaving 19 bases between. The CDR3 runs to 16 residues. In germline, CDR1 is SEHNR, CDR2 FQNEAQ (reference sequence). The CDR3 protein is CASTNFSGFLNQPQHF. CDR3 DNA: TGTGCCAGCACCAACTTCTCCGGGTTCCTCAATCAGCCCCAGCATTTT.

The chain couples TRBV5-1 to TRBJ2-1; D is undetermined. This CDR3 contains 15 residues. V gave up 0 bases and J gave up 0 bases, with 7 bases separating them. Germline values: CDR1 SGHRS, CDR2 YFSETQ. CDR3 DNA sequence: TGCGCCAGCAGCTTGGGGTATAGCTCCTACAATGAGCAGTTCTTC. Translating gives CASSLGYSSYNEQFF. Using reference TRBV5-1 and TRBJ2-1 for the parts outside the CDR3, the full variable domain is KAGVTQTPRYLIKTRGQQVTLSCSPISGHRSVSWYQQTPGQGLQFLFEYFSETQRNKGNFPGRFSGRQFSNSRSEMNVSTLELGDSALYLCASSLGYSSYNEQFFGPGTRLTVL.

The chain combines TRBV11-1 with TRBJ1-6; D not resolved. Trimming left V 0 bases short and J 0 bases short, with 6 bases between. Germline V lookup: CDR1 SGHAT, CDR2 FQDESV (reference sequence). This CDR3 spans 16 amino acids. The CDR3 DNA reads TGTGCCAGCAGCTTAGCTTCCAGCTCCTATAATTCACCCCTCCACTTT. It encodes CASSLASSSYNSPLHF.

The V gene is TRBV27, the J gene TRBJ2-5; TRBD2 might be the D (5 bases). Trimming removed 7 bases from V and 4 bases from J, with 7 bases in between. The germline CDR1 and CDR2 sequences are MNHEY and SMNVEV (reference sequence). The CDR3 sequence is 11 residues long. CDR3: CASIGGETQYF. In DNA form, the CDR3 reads TGTGCCAGCATTGGAGGAGAGACCCAGTACTTC.

This clone appeared a single time. This same CDR3 is encoded by further DNA sequences in the sample. V usage is TRBV13 and J usage is TRBJ1-3; D uncertain. Germline CDR1 is PRHDT and CDR2 is FYEKMQ (reference sequence). The CDR3 totals 13 residues. V lost 3 bases to trimming and J lost 4 bases, with 7 bases between them. The DNA for the CDR3 is TGTGCCAGCAGCTTGGTTTCAGGAAACACCATATATTTT. Translating it yields CASSLVSGNTIYF.

This clone was detected only a few times. The V call is TRBV25-1, the J call TRBJ2-1; D ambiguous. The CDR3 contains 10 residues. In germline, CDR1 is MGHDK, CDR2 SYGVNS. The ends were cut back, 9 bases at V and 4 bases at J, with 4 bases in the middle. The CDR3 sequence: CASSYNEQFF. The CDR3 bases are TGTGCCAGTTCGTACAATGAGCAGTTCTTC.

The J gene is TRBJ2-3, the V gene TRBV7-8; weak D call: TRBD1 (6 bases). CDR1 SGHVS and CDR2 FQNEAQ come from the germline V gene. The CDR3 runs to 18 residues. V was pared by 1 base and J by 4 bases, with 21 bases between. CDR3 bases: TGTGCCAGCAGCTTAGACCTCATTGGGGGCCTTCGACCAGATACGCAGTATTTT. Encoded protein: CASSLDLIGGLRPDTQYF.

The V call is TRBV9, the J call TRBJ2-1, with a weak D call TRBD1 (6 bases). Germline V gene sequence: CDR1 SGDLS, CDR2 YYNGEE. Trimming pared 3 bases from V and 9 bases from J, leaving 40 bases between. This CDR3 contains 22 residues. CDR3 sequence reads: CASSEPLGQIVGSRLAYGEQFF. The CDR3 DNA is TGTGCCAGCAGCGAGCCACTAGGACAGATCGTCGGGTCCCGCTTAGCTTATGGTGAGCAGTTCTTC.

The rearrangement uses TRBV6-5 and TRBJ2-7, with D tentatively TRBD1 (5 bases). Germline lookup yields CDR1 MNHEY and CDR2 SVGAGI. This CDR3 has 14 residues. V was pared by 0 bases and J by 2 bases, with 8 bases between. The CDR3, as DNA: TGTGCCAGCAGTTACTCAGGGGTGCCCTACGAGCAGTACTTC. This gives the protein CASSYSGVPYEQYF.

CDR3 sequence reads: CASSLGTPVGPYTEAFF. CDR3 DNA sequence: TGCGCCAGCAGCTTGGGAACCCCTGTGGGTCCGTACACTGAAGCTTTCTTT. The chain links TRBV5-1 to TRBJ1-1; D remains ambiguous. Germline-derived CDR1 and CDR2 are SGHRS and YFSETQ. With 0 bases removed from V and 3 bases from J, the gap between germline ends came to 18 bases. The CDR3 runs to 17 residues.

V usage is TRBV6-5 and J usage is TRBJ1-5; no clear D. The V end lost 2 bases, the J end lost 4 bases, and 12 bases lay between the germline ends. The V gene's germline CDR1 is MNHEY and CDR2 SVGAGI. The CDR3 loop spans 15 amino acids. CDR3 coding DNA: TGTGCCAGCAGTTACACCTCGAATCCTAATCAGCCCCAGCATTTT. As protein: CASSYTSNPNQPQHF.

This clone was seen a few times. This chain connects TRBV7-6 to TRBJ1-5; D remains unclear. Trimming removed 1 base from V and 0 bases from J, with 7 bases in between. The CDR3 runs to 15 residues. Per the germline V gene, CDR1 is SGHVS and CDR2 is FNYEAQ. CDR3 protein: CASSLEASSNQPQHF. The CDR3, as DNA: TGTGCCAGCAGCTTAGAGGCATCTAGCAATCAGCCCCAGCATTTT.

The chain is built from TRBV28 and TRBJ2-7; 7 nucleotides align to TRBD2. The germline V gene has CDR1 MDHEN and CDR2 SYDVKM. V shed 10 bases, J shed 1 base, and the junction held 7 bases outside the gene matches. The CDR3 consists of 13 residues. CDR3 nucleotides: TGTGCCATCCTATCGGGGGGTTCCTACGAGCAGTACTTC. Translation: CAILSGGSYEQYF.

This chain links TRBV7-9 with TRBJ2-1, with D unclear. V gave up 5 bases and J gave up 7 bases, with 21 bases separating them. Germline V gene sequence: CDR1 SEHNR, CDR2 FQNEAQ (reference sequence). The CDR3 is 16 amino acids. CDR3 sequence reads: CASSIDSTEALNEQFF. CDR3 sequence (DNA): TGTGCCAGCAGCATCGACTCGACTGAGGCTTTAAATGAGCAGTTCTTC.

The rearrangement joins TRBV6-5 to TRBJ1-5; 7 bases agree with TRBD1. This CDR3 contains 15 residues. Per germline, CDR1 MNHEY and CDR2 SVGAGI. V gave up 2 bases and J gave up 0 bases; unmatched junction bases: 1. Here the CDR3 DNA reads TGTGCCAGCAGTTACCGACAGGGTAGCAATCAGCCCCAGCATTTT. This gives the protein CASSYRQGSNQPQHF.

The chain has TRBV5-1 and TRBJ2-7, with D possibly TRBD1 on 8 matching bases. Germline CDR1 is SGHRS and CDR2 is YFSETQ. V was trimmed by 0 bases and J by 3 bases, leaving 13 bases between them. This CDR3 has 15 residues. CDR3 loop: CASSLAQGGSYEQYF. In nucleotides, the CDR3 is TGCGCCAGCAGCTTGGCACAGGGGGGGAGCTACGAGCAGTACTTC.

V and J are TRBV7-8 and TRBJ2-3, with D perhaps TRBD1 (5 bases). The germline V gene has CDR1 SGHVS and CDR2 FQNEAQ. The CDR3 is 13 amino acids. V shed 1 base and J shed 3 bases, with 5 bases lying between them. The DNA for the CDR3 is TGTGCCAGCAGCTTAGGACAGACAGATACGCAGTATTTT. This gives the protein CASSLGQTDTQYF.

The chain uses TRBV27 and TRBJ2-1, with no clear D. This CDR3 region has 14 residues. The germline CDR1 and CDR2 sequences are MNHEY and SMNVEV (reference sequence). V lost 3 bases and J 5 bases, leaving 11 bases between the germline ends. The CDR3 DNA is TGTGCCAGCAGTTTGCTGGGATCCCACAATGAGCAGTTCTTC. Its protein is CASSLLGSHNEQFF.